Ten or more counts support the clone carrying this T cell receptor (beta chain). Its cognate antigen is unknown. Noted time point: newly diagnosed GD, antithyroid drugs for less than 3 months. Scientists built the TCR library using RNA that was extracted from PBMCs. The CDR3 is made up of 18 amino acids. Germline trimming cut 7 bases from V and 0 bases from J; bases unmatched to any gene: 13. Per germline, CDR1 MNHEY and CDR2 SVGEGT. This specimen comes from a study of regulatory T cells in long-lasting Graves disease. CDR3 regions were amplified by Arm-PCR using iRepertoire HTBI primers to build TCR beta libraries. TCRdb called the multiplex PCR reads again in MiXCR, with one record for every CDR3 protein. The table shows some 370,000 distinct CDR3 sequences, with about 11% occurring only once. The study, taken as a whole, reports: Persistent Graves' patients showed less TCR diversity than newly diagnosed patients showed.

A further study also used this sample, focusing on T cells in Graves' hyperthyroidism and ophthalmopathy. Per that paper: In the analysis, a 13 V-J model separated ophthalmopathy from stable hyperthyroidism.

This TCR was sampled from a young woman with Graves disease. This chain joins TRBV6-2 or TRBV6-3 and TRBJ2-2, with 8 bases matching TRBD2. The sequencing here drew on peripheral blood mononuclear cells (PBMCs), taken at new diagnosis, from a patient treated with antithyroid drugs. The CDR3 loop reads CASINPRAGDTNTGELFF. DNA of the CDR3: TGTGCCAGCATCAACCCCAGAGCGGGGGATACGAACACCGGGGAGCTGTTTTTT.